Below, 21 T cell receptor beta chains from the same sample are listed, as sequenced in a study of blood T cell repertoires in COVID-19. Data came from immunoSEQ multiplex PCR; TCRdb stores just in-frame clones and leaves some out. The sample records some 180,000 clones, more than 75% being singletons. The sample taken for sequencing was peripheral blood. Receptors originate from a woman between 35 and 50 years old with COVID-19, enrolled during active disease.

The chain combines TRBV7-2 with TRBJ2-7, with 12 bases matching TRBD1. CDR3 length: 18 residues. The ends lost 0 bases at V and 3 bases at J; junction bases unmatched: 9. Germline values: CDR1 SGHTA, CDR2 FQGNSA. The CDR3 DNA reads as TGTGCCAGCAGCTTAGCGGGTGGAGGGACAGGGGGCCACTACGAGCAGTACTTC. Translating it yields CASSLAGGGTGGHYEQYF.

The chain links TRBV27 to TRBJ1-5, with 9 bases matching TRBD1. This CDR3 has 16 amino acids. V gave up 5 bases and J gave up 6 bases; unmatched junction bases: 11. Germline CDR1 reads MNHEY; CDR2 reads SMNVEV (reference sequence). CDR3 in DNA: TGTGCCAGCAGTCGTGGAACAGGGGGCTTGCGTCAGCCCCAGCATTTT. Translating gives CASSRGTGGLRQPQHF.

The genes are TRBV6-5 and TRBJ1-4; D perhaps matches TRBD1 (6 bases). This CDR3 has 15 amino acids. V was pared by 6 bases and J by 8 bases, with 19 bases between. CDR1 and CDR2 from the germline V gene are MNHEY and SVGAGI. The CDR3 protein is CASSRPGASWEKLFF. The CDR3 region has the DNA TGTGCCAGCAGCCGCCCAGGGGCGAGTTGGGAAAAACTGTTTTTT.

This clone showed up just a few times. The chain uses TRBV5-6 and TRBJ2-3, with D possibly matching TRBD2 (5 bases). This CDR3 comprises 15 residues. Deletions cut 0 bases from V and 2 bases from J, with 10 bases between. Germline V gene sequence: CDR1 SGHDT, CDR2 YYEEEE. The chain's CDR3 is CASSLVLAHTDTQYF. The DNA of the CDR3 is TGTGCCAGCAGCTTGGTCCTAGCCCACACAGATACGCAGTATTTT.

This chain uses TRBV2 with TRBJ1-2; TRBD1 might be the D (5 bases). The V and J ends lost 8 bases and 8 bases respectively, with 21 bases between them. CDR1 is SNHLY, CDR2 FYNNEI, per germline. The length of the CDR3 is 14 residues. CDR3 region: CASGTPGPGLGYTF. The CDR3 DNA reads as TGTGCCAGCGGCACACCGGGCCCAGGGTTGGGCTACACCTTC.

V usage is TRBV7-9 and J usage is TRBJ1-2; 7 positions agree with TRBD1. This CDR3 is built from 14 residues. V lost 5 bases, J lost 6 bases, and 9 bases stayed unmatched. Germline V gives CDR1 SEHNR, CDR2 FQNEAQ (reference sequence). The CDR3 DNA is TGTGCCAGCAGCAATACAGGGGTTCCGGATGGCTACACCTTC. It is translated as CASSNTGVPDGYTF.

V gene TRBV2 combines with J gene TRBJ1-5, with D uncertain. Trimming cost V 5 bases and J 0 bases, with 11 bases left between them. The CDR3 covers 15 residues. CDR1 and CDR2 from the germline V gene are SNHLY and FYNNEI. CDR3: CASSPSELSNQPQHF. The DNA of the CDR3 is TGTGCCAGCAGTCCGTCGGAGCTTAGCAATCAGCCCCAGCATTTT.

The gene calls are TRBV18 and TRBJ1-6; a possible D gene is TRBD1 (5 bases). Trimming removed 2 bases from V and 8 bases from J, with 13 bases in between. CDR1 is KGHSH, CDR2 LQKENI, per germline. The CDR3 length is 15 residues. CDR3 sequence: CASSPAVGRYSPLHF. The CDR3 nucleotides are TGTGCCAGCTCACCAGCAGTGGGGCGGTATTCACCCCTCCACTTT.

This chain connects TRBV7-7 to TRBJ2-5, with 10 bases identical to TRBD1. The CDR3 is 15 amino acids. The J segment lost 4 bases and the V segment lost 6 bases, leaving 8 bases of the junction unmatched. Germline CDR1 is SSHAT and CDR2 is FNYEAQ (reference sequence). CDR3 residues: CASSSGTGVGETQYF. CDR3 nucleotides: TGTGCCAGCAGTTCCGGGACAGGGGTGGGAGAGACCCAGTACTTC.

Details on this clone: Different DNA sequences within this sample yield the same CDR3. The V and J genes are TRBV9 and TRBJ2-5, with a possible D match to TRBD1 (6 bases). The CDR3 sequence is 12 residues long. Per germline, CDR1 SGDLS and CDR2 YYNGEE. V was pared by 6 bases and J by 4 bases, with 10 bases between. The CDR3 is CASNRGGETQYF. CDR3 DNA sequence: TGTGCCAGCAACAGAGGGGGAGAGACCCAGTACTTC.

This clone has just one count. J is TRBJ1-1 and V is TRBV3-1 (or the pseudogene TRBV3-2); D possibly corresponds to TRBD1 (5 bases). This CDR3 region has 14 residues. V lost 0 bases and J 5 bases, leaving 10 bases between the germline ends. In germline, CDR1 is LGHDT, CDR2 YNNKEL (reference sequence). CDR3 coding DNA: TGTGCCAGCAGCCAAGACTTGGGGGGTACTGAAGCTTTCTTT. Translation gives CASSQDLGGTEAFF.

CDR3 in amino acids: CASSPGIIYEQFF. CDR3 in DNA: TGTGCCAGCAGCCCGGGGATCATTTATGAGCAGTTCTTC. The V call is TRBV7-3, the J call TRBJ2-1, with D perhaps TRBD2 (5 bases). From germline, CDR1 is SGHTA and CDR2 FQGTGA. The CDR3 consists of 13 residues. Trimming pared 5 bases from V and 8 bases from J, leaving 13 bases between.

The chain employs TRBV4-3 and TRBJ1-1; TRBD1 is a possible D gene (6 bases). Trimming took 1 base from V and 1 from J, leaving 13 bases between them. The germline gives CDR1 LGHNA, CDR2 YSLEER. This CDR3 has 16 amino acids. The CDR3 DNA reads as TGCGCCAGCAGCCAAGGGCTCTGGGGACAGAACACTGAAGCTTTCTTT. This translates into CASSQGLWGQNTEAFF.

This sequence joins TRBV2 and TRBJ1-3; maybe TRBD1 (6 bases). The V and J ends lost 2 bases and 4 bases respectively, with 12 bases between them. From germline, CDR1 is SNHLY and CDR2 FYNNEI. CDR3 length: 15 amino acids. The CDR3 protein is CASSEQGQSGNTIYF. The CDR3 DNA reads TGTGCCAGCAGTGAACAGGGGCAATCCGGAAACACCATATATTTT.

This clone has just a few counts. CDR3 amino acids: CASSLKLLSGANVLTF. The CDR3 nucleotides read TGTGCCAGCAGCCTAAAACTCCTCTCTGGGGCCAACGTCCTGACTTTC. V gene TRBV5-4 combines with J gene TRBJ2-6; D is undetermined. From germline, CDR1 is SGHNT and CDR2 YYREEE (reference sequence). CDR3 length: 16 residues. V dropped 4 bases and J dropped 0 bases, with 11 bases sitting between them.

This clone was observed a few times. The genes are TRBV6-5 and TRBJ2-5; a weak D match, TRBD1 (7 bases). Trimming took 7 bases from V and 5 from J, leaving 20 bases between them. Germline CDR1 is MNHEY and CDR2 is SVGAGI. The CDR3 is 15 amino acids. The CDR3 DNA follows: TGTGCCAGCACTCCCCTCGGCCAGGGGGGCGAGACCCAGTACTTC. Protein: CASTPLGQGGETQYF.

The chain carries TRBV29-1 and TRBJ2-2; possibly TRBD2 for D (5 bases). The CDR3 is 14 residues long. The germline V gene has CDR1 SQVTM and CDR2 ANQGSEA. The V end lost 4 bases, the J end lost 0 bases, and 9 bases lay between the germline ends. The CDR3 DNA reads as TGCAGCGTTGCGCGGACTTCGAACACCGGGGAGCTGTTTTTT. Protein sequence: CSVARTSNTGELFF.

V gene TRBV19 combines with J gene TRBJ2-3, with a weak D call TRBD2 (6 bases). This CDR3 contains 16 residues. V dropped 4 bases and J dropped 6 bases, with 20 bases sitting between them. CDR1 and CDR2 (germline): LNHDA, SQIVND (reference sequence). For the CDR3, the DNA is TGTGCCAGTAGTAGGGAGGCCTTTAGCGACCCGGATACGCAGTATTTT. Residues: CASSREAFSDPDTQYF.

This rearrangement joins TRBV30 to TRBJ1-5; 8 bases line up with TRBD1. Looked up from germline, CDR1 is GTSNPN and CDR2 is SVGIG (reference sequence). V was pared by 1 base and J by 7 bases, with 6 bases of the junction left unmatched. The CDR3 spans 14 residues. This chain's CDR3 is CAWSAGRGQQPQHF. In nucleotides, the CDR3 is TGTGCCTGGAGTGCGGGCAGGGGGCAACAGCCCCAGCATTTT.

This clone was recorded only once. The gene calls are TRBV10-1 and TRBJ1-5; D is perhaps TRBD1 (6 bases). This CDR3 has 17 residues. V dropped 6 bases and J dropped 4 bases, with 22 bases sitting between them. CDR1 is WNHNN, CDR2 SYGVQD, per germline (reference sequence). CDR3 DNA: TGCGCCAGCAGCGCGACTTCCGCACAGGGACCTAATCAGCCCCAGCATTTT. Its protein is CASSATSAQGPNQPQHF.

The V call is TRBV18, the J call TRBJ2-2; 7 bases align to TRBD2. Germline CDR1 KGHSH, CDR2 LQKENI. The CDR3 is 16 amino acids. J gave up 2 bases and V 3 bases, and 6 bases lay outside the gene matches. The CDR3 is CASSPFRGENTGELFF. CDR3 nucleotide sequence: TGTGCCAGCTCACCTTTTCGGGGGGAAAACACCGGGGAGCTGTTTTTT.